This TCR beta chain was profiled in a study of T-cell reconstitution after alpha-beta-depleted transplantation in children. This clonotype was found a few times. CDR1 is LGHNT and CDR2 is FRNRAP in the germline V gene. Trimming pared 6 bases from V and 2 bases from J, leaving 13 bases between. There are 15 residues in the CDR3. Preparation of the TCRbeta library used unique molecular identifiers. TCRdb recomputed calls from the PCR reads with MiXCR, one row per CDR3 protein. The sample holds 450,000 to 700,000 distinct CDR3 sequences, roughly 27% seen once. The chain carries TRBV12-5 and TRBJ2-2; D tentatively fits TRBD1 or TRBD2 (5 bases each). The receptor comes from a boy in the first two years of life with Wiskott-Aldrich syndrome, due to receive a stem cell transplant. Sequencing used PBMCs, obtained before TCRalphabeta/CD19-depleted stem cell transplant. CDR3 coding DNA: TGTGCTAGTGGCAAGGGGACCCATAACACCGGGGAGCTGTTTTTT. Its protein product is CASGKGTHNTGELFF.